This T cell receptor beta chain was profiled in a study of spatial heterogeneity in lung cancer. TCRdb recomputed calls from the 5' RACE reads with MiXCR, one row per CDR3 protein. The repertoire holds tens of thousands of distinct CDR3 sequences, with approximately 6.6% as singletons. Time point indicated: sample taken at primary tumor resection. Unsorted whole RNA samples from tumor, nontumor lung or frozen PBMC were sequenced. A remark on this clonotype: Its target is not known.

Study conclusions and caveats: Ubiquitous expanded tumor TCRs were observed in blood more at resection than follow-up.

The source material was PBMCs, sampled at surgery. This clonotype was sampled from a male donor with early-stage non-small cell lung cancer.

CDR3 sequence reads: CASSDRQGRNIQYF. The CDR3 coding sequence is TGTGCCAGCAGTGATAGACAGGGGAGAAACATTCAGTACTTC. The rearrangement links TRBV2 to TRBJ2-4; TRBD1 matches at 8 bases. The length of the CDR3 is 14 residues. Germline CDR1 reads SNHLY; CDR2 reads FYNNEI. V dropped 3 bases and J dropped 6; count of bases not matched to a gene: 4.